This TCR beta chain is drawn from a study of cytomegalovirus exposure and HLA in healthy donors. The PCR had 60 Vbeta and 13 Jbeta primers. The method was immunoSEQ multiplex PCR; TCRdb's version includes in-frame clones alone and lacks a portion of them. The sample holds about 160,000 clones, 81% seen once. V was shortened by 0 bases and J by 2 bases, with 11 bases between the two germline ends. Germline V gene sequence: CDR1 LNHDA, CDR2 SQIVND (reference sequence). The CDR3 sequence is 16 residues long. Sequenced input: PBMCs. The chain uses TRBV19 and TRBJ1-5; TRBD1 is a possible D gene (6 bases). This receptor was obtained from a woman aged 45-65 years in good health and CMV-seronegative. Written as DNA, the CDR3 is TGTGCCAGTAGTATAGATCGGGGGGGCGGCAATCAGCCCCAGCATTTT. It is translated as CASSIDRGGGNQPQHF. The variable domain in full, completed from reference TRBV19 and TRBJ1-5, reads DGGITQSPKYLFRKEGQNVTLSCEQNLNHDAMYWYRQDPGQGLRLIYYSQIVNDFQKGDIAEGYSVSREKKESFPLTVTSAQKNPTAFYLCASSIDRGGGNQPQHFGDGTRLSIL.